This T cell receptor (beta chain) was captured in a study of blood T cells in healthy people across ages. This clonotype was found a few times. For the second PCR, which ran for 7 to 11 cycles, a sample-barcoded 5' primer and a J-beta primer mix were used. Each cDNA molecule received a tag from a template-switch adaptor that had 12 random nucleotides. TCRdb fed the 5' RACE reads into MiXCR, producing one record per CDR3 protein. The data hold around 1,900,000 distinct CDR3 sequences, with around 40% observed a single time. The length of the CDR3 is 16 residues. V was pared by 0 bases and J by 0 bases, with 6 bases between. Germline-derived CDR1 and CDR2 are SGHTA and FQGTGA.

The sequenced material came from blood. The receptor was isolated from a human donor in good health. The V and J genes are TRBV7-3 and TRBJ1-6; D gene uncertain. This CDR3 is CASSLTGSSYNSPLHF. CDR3 nucleotides: TGTGCCAGCAGCTTAACAGGGAGCTCCTATAATTCACCCCTCCACTTT.